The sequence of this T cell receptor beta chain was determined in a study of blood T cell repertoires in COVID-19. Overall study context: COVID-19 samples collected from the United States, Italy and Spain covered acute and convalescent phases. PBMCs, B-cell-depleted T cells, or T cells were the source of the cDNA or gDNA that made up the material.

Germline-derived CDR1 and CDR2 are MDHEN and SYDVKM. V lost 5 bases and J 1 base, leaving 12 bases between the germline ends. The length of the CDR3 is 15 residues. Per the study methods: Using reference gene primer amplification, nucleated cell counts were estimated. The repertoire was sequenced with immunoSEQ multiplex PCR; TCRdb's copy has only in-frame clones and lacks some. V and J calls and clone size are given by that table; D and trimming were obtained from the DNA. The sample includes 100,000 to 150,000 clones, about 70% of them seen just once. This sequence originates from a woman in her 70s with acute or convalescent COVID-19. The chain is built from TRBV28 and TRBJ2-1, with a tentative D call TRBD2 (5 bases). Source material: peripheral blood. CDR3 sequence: CASSTTRESYNEQFF. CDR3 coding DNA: TGTGCCAGCAGTACCACCCGGGAATCCTACAATGAGCAGTTCTTC.